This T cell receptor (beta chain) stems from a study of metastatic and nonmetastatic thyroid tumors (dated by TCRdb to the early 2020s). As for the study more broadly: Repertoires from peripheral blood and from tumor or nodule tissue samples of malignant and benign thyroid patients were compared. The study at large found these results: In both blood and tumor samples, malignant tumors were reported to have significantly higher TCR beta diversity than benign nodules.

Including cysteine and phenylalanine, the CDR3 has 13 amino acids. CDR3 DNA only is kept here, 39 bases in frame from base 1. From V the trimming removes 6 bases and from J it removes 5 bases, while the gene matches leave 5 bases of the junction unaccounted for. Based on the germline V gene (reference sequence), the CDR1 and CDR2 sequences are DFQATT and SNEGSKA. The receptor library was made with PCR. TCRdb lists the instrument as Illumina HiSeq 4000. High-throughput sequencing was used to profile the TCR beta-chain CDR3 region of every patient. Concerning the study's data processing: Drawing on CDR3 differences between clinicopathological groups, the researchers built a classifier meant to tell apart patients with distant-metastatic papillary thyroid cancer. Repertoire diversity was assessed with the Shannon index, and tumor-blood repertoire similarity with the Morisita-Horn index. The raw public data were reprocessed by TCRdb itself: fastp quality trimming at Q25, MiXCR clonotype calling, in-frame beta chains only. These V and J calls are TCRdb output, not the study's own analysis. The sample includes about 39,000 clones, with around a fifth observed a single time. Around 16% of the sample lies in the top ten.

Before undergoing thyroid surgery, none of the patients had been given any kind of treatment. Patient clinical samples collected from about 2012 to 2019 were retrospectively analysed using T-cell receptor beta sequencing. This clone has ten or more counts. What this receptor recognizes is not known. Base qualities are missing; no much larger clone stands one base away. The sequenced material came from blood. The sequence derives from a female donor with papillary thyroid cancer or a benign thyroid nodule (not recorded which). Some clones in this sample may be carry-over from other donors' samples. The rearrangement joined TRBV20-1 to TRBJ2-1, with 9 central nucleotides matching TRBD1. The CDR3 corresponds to CSAPRTGDNEQFF. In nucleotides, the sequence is TGCAGTGCCCCACGGACAGGGGACAATGAGCAGTTCTTC.